In its sample, the clone carrying this T cell receptor (beta chain) was seen once. The germline V and J ends were trimmed by 5 bases and 7 bases, with 12 bases remaining between them. In germline, CDR1 is SNHLY, CDR2 FYNNEI. This CDR3 has 13 residues. This record belongs to a study of TIL therapy for anti-PD-1-resistant metastatic lung cancer. On the study more broadly: Most patients had lung adenocarcinoma.

This sample's time point: pre-treatment sample, taken before nivolumab and TIL therapy. Tumor tissue came from excised metastases, mostly pleural nodules or supraclavicular lymph nodes. Tumors were harvested before any PD-1/PD-L1 blockade. Patients were adults with stage 4 NSCLC. The immunoSEQ assay was v3. Produced via immunoSEQ multiplex PCR; TCRdb's table is partial and in-frame only. The table records over 6,000 clones, approximately 71% of them present only once. The sample in question was tumor tissue, obtained at baseline. The rearrangement uses TRBV2 and TRBJ2-1; D ambiguous. The TCR sequence derives from a person aged 25 to 80 with non-small cell lung cancer. The CDR3 DNA sequence: TGTGCCAGCAGTTCCCTCTTGGGGAATGAGCAGTTCTTC. It codes for CASSSLLGNEQFF. Full variable domain (rest looked up from reference TRBV2 and TRBJ2-1): EPEVTQTPSHQVTQMGQEVILRCVPISNHLYFYWYRQILGQKVEFLVSFYNNEISEKSEIFDDQFSVERPDGSNFTLKIRSTKLEDSAMYFCASSSLLGNEQFFGPGTRLTVL.